The T cell receptor beta chain under discussion was sequenced for a study of CD8 T cells in Susac syndrome. Whole-study results and caveats: The study recognized that its TCR sequencing and HLA analysis covered a relatively small number of individuals. Peak Susac CD8+ clonal expansion occurred in TEMRA cells and active patients.

Germline loops: CDR1 SGHTA, CDR2 FQGNSA. The CDR3 has 15 residues. The germline V and J ends were trimmed by 0 bases and 6 bases, with 13 bases remaining between them. RNA amounts of roughly 0.5 to 1 ug underwent reverse transcription with random hexamers. Across 54 Vbeta and 13 Jbeta, immunoSEQ multiplex PCR amplified TCR beta CDR3. MiXCR, run by TCRdb on the immunoSEQ multiplex PCR reads, gives a single entry per CDR3 protein. Among 80,000 to 95,000 distinct CDR3 sequences, nearly 95% were seen once, and the ten largest hold around 0.94%. On this clonotype itself: Its antigen is unidentified.

The material sequenced was CD8+ T cells from PBMCs. The chain joins TRBV7-2 to TRBJ2-3; D is perhaps TRBD2 (5 bases). The receptor was isolated from a human donor with Susac syndrome. The chain's CDR3 is CASSLADYAADTQYF. CDR3 nucleotides: TGTGCCAGCAGCTTAGCAGACTATGCAGCCGATACGCAGTATTTT.